This TCR beta chain was recorded in a study of blood T cell repertoires in COVID-19. Study-level information: The origin of the acute and convalescent COVID-19 samples was the United States, Italy and Spain.

The assay was immunoSEQ multiplex PCR, and TCRdb's table has in-frame clones only and misses some. The repertoire includes hundreds of thousands of clones, around 88% of them detected once, and around 6% sits in the top ten. Germline values: CDR1 SEHNR, CDR2 FQNEAQ (reference sequence). This CDR3 comprises 14 residues. V was shortened by 1 base and J by 4 bases, with 7 bases between the two germline ends. Sequenced material: peripheral blood. The sequence came from an elderly man with acute or convalescent COVID-19. The rearrangement joins TRBV7-9 to TRBJ1-4; the D gene is possibly TRBD1 (5 bases). The CDR3 nucleotides read TGTGCCAGCAGCTTAGGGGGCGATAATGAAAAACTGTTTTTT. As protein: CASSLGGDNEKLFF.